The 20 T cell receptor beta chains given below trace back to one sample, sequenced in a study of blood T cell repertoires in COVID-19. Assay: immunoSEQ multiplex PCR; the TCRdb copy retains only in-frame clones and omits some. The sample comprises approximately 140,000 clones, about 86% of which are singletons, and less than 3.5% rests with the top ten. Sequencing used peripheral blood. All receptors derive from a man aged 65-85 years with acute or convalescent COVID-19.

There are a few counts of this clone. The V call is TRBV29-1, the J call TRBJ1-2; TRBD1 matches 8 bases. The CDR3 runs to 12 residues. The germline gives CDR1 SQVTM, CDR2 ANQGSEA. Germline trimming cut 4 bases from V and 6 bases from J; bases unmatched to any gene: 4. DNA for the CDR3: TGCAGCGTTGGGGGGACAGGCCATGGCTACACCTTC. Its translation is CSVGGTGHGYTF.

The chain couples TRBV3-1 (or the pseudogene TRBV3-2) to TRBJ2-7; 9 bases align to TRBD1. From germline, CDR1 is LGHDT and CDR2 YNNKEL (reference sequence). This CDR3 has 16 amino acids. Trimming at V came to 4 bases and at J to 7 bases, leaving 14 bases not matched to a gene. CDR3 DNA: TGTGCCAGCAGCCCAGGGCCCCTTGGGACAGGGCTTGAGCAGTACTTC. Amino acid sequence: CASSPGPLGTGLEQYF.

This clone was detected only once. The chain couples TRBV7-6 to TRBJ2-3, with a possible D match to TRBD2 (6 bases). The CDR3 contains 16 residues. Germline loops: CDR1 SGHVS, CDR2 FNYEAQ. Trimming took off 4 bases at V and 2 bases at J, with 16 bases between the two ends. The CDR3 loop reads CASSSEAGSNTDTQYF. The CDR3 DNA is TGTGCCAGCAGCTCAGAGGCCGGGAGTAACACAGATACGCAGTATTTT.

The chain combines TRBV5-4 with TRBJ2-7; possible D gene TRBD1, 7 bases. Trimming shortened V by 6 bases and J by 7 bases, and 23 bases separated the two germline ends. CDR3 length: 15 residues. CDR1 and CDR2 (germline): SGHNT, YYREEE (reference sequence). CDR3 protein: CASTPRGVTPNEQYF. The CDR3 DNA follows: TGTGCCAGCACCCCCAGGGGGGTAACTCCTAATGAGCAGTACTTC.

The rearrangement uses TRBV25-1 and TRBJ1-2, with unresolved D. Germline V gene sequence: CDR1 MGHDK, CDR2 SYGVNS. The ends were cut back, 2 bases at V and 4 bases at J, with 2 bases in the middle. The CDR3 is made up of 11 amino acids. The DNA of the CDR3 is TGTGCCAGCAGTGAACTCTATGGCTACACCTTC. It codes for CASSELYGYTF.

This clone has just one count. The V and J genes are TRBV9 and TRBJ1-1; TRBD1 agrees at 7 bases. The CDR3 covers 13 residues. From germline, CDR1 is SGDLS and CDR2 YYNGEE. V shed 3 bases and J 4 bases; nucleotides not matched to a gene: 3. CDR3 sequence reads: CASSARDSTEAFF. CDR3 sequence (DNA): TGTGCCAGCAGCGCTCGGGACAGCACTGAAGCTTTCTTT.

This clone has just one count. J is TRBJ2-3 and V is TRBV6-4, with 7 nucleotides matching TRBD2. Unmatched junction bases numbered 8, after V lost 4 bases and J lost 4 bases. There are 15 residues in the CDR3. The germline gives CDR1 MRHNA, CDR2 SNTAGT. The CDR3 coding sequence is TGTGCCAGCAGTGTAGGAGGGGCGGGAGCAGATACGCAGTATTTT. The encoded protein is CASSVGGAGADTQYF.

The V and J genes are TRBV10-3 and TRBJ2-1; 10 bases are a match to TRBD2. The germline gives CDR1 ENHRY, CDR2 SYGVKD. The CDR3 consists of 13 residues. The junction had 9 bases not matched to a gene; V was cut back by 10 bases and J by 9 bases. The CDR3 reads CATWTSGATEQFF. CDR3 sequence (DNA): TGTGCCACCTGGACTAGCGGAGCTACTGAGCAGTTCTTC.

V and J are TRBV9 and TRBJ1-1; D might be TRBD1 (5 bases). Germline V CDR1 and CDR2: SGDLS, YYNGEE. Between the trimmed V and J ends, which lost 3 bases and 10 bases, there was a span of 16 bases. The CDR3 length is 13 residues. The CDR3 here is CASSGDGNGGAFF. The CDR3 DNA sequence: TGTGCCAGCAGCGGGGACGGTAACGGGGGAGCTTTCTTT. The variable domain in full, with the rest retrieved from reference TRBV9 and TRBJ1-1, is DSGVTQTPKHLITATGQRVTLRCSPRSGDLSVYWYQQSLDQGLQFLIQYYNGEERAKGNILERFSAQQFPDLHSELNLSSLELGDSALYFCASSGDGNGGAFFGQGTRLTVV.

The genes are TRBV2 and TRBJ2-3; 9 bases are shared with TRBD2. CDR1 and CDR2 from the germline V gene are SNHLY and FYNNEI. V was pared by 2 bases and J by 0 bases, with 9 bases of the junction left unmatched. The CDR3 sequence is 18 residues long. CDR3 sequence (DNA): TGTGCCAGCAGTGAAATCCAACTAGCGGGTACTAGCACAGATACGCAGTATTTT. As protein: CASSEIQLAGTSTDTQYF.

V gene TRBV12-3 or TRBV12-4 combines with J gene TRBJ1-2; D not resolved. The CDR3 contains 12 residues. Deletions cut 6 bases from V and 8 bases from J, with 13 bases between. The CDR3 region is CASSPGERGYTF. The CDR3 nucleotides are TGTGCCAGCAGCCCCGGCGAGAGGGGCTACACCTTC.

Only one count was recorded for this clone. The chain joins TRBV7-3 to TRBJ2-1; 8 bases fit TRBD2. Germline CDR1 and CDR2: SGHTA and FQGTGA. This CDR3 spans 17 amino acids. After removal of 2 bases from V and 6 bases from J, the junction contained 12 bases not matched to a gene. Here the CDR3 reads CASSLLGGGGLANEQFF. In nucleotides, the CDR3 is TGTGCCAGCAGCTTATTGGGTGGAGGAGGACTAGCCAATGAGCAGTTCTTC.

The chain couples TRBV2 to TRBJ1-5; TRBD1 agrees at 8 bases. The CDR3 is made up of 13 amino acids. V was pared by 10 bases and J by 3 bases, with 5 bases of the junction left unmatched. Germline V gene lookup returns CDR1 SNHLY and CDR2 FYNNEI. The CDR3 DNA reads as TGTGCCACCGAGGACAGGGACAATCAGCCCCAGCATTTT. It is translated as CATEDRDNQPQHF.

This sequence joins TRBV28 and TRBJ2-2, with 7 bases matching TRBD1. Germline lookup yields CDR1 MDHEN and CDR2 SYDVKM. Germline trimming cut 1 base from V and 3 bases from J; bases unmatched to any gene: 5. CDR3 length: 16 amino acids. In DNA form, the CDR3 reads TGTGCCAGCAGTTTATTCGGGACAGATGACACCGGGGAGCTGTTTTTT. This gives the protein CASSLFGTDDTGELFF.

The V gene is TRBV28, the J gene TRBJ1-5; D call uncertain. The CDR3 has 13 amino acids. Germline V gene sequence: CDR1 MDHEN, CDR2 SYDVKM. V dropped 5 bases and J dropped 4 bases, with 9 bases sitting between them. The CDR3, as DNA: TGTGCCAGCAGTCCGACAAAAAATCAGCCCCAGCATTTT. Protein product: CASSPTKNQPQHF.

The chain is built from TRBV9 and TRBJ1-4, with D unclear. Germline V CDR1 and CDR2: SGDLS, YYNGEE. The CDR3 is 16 residues long. The V and J ends lost 0 bases and 3 bases respectively, with 12 bases between them. In nucleotides, the CDR3 is TGTGCCAGCAGCGTAGGTCTGTCCCAGGCTAATGAAAAACTGTTTTTT. Its translation: CASSVGLSQANEKLFF.

The V gene is TRBV10-3, the J gene TRBJ1-2, with 11 bases fitting TRBD1. Trimming took 2 bases from V and 5 from J; bases not matched to a gene: 4. There are 15 residues in the CDR3. Per the germline V gene, CDR1 is ENHRY and CDR2 is SYGVKD. The CDR3 loop reads CAISEGQGAPYGYTF. The CDR3 nucleotides are TGTGCCATCAGTGAGGGACAGGGGGCGCCGTATGGCTACACCTTC.

In this sample, this clone turned up once. The rearrangement links TRBV11-2 to TRBJ1-2; no definite D call. V lost 2 bases and J lost 4, with 5 bases in between. This CDR3 comprises 12 residues. In germline, CDR1 is SGHAT, CDR2 FQNNGV. CDR3 residues: CASSLQLYGYTF. DNA of the CDR3: TGTGCCAGCAGCTTACAACTCTATGGCTACACCTTC.

The rearrangement uses TRBV28 and TRBJ2-1; 13 bases align to TRBD2. V was clipped by 10 bases and J by 7 bases; unmatched bases: 10. The CDR3 loop spans 15 amino acids. The germline V gene has CDR1 MDHEN and CDR2 SYDVKM. CDR3: CATSWTSGSTNEQFF. The CDR3, as DNA: TGTGCCACTTCCTGGACTAGCGGGAGTACGAATGAGCAGTTCTTC.

A few counts support this clone. The genes are TRBV27 and TRBJ1-6; a weak D match, TRBD1 (6 bases). The CDR3 loop spans 14 amino acids. Germline CDR1 and CDR2: MNHEY and SMNVEV (reference sequence). V lost 6 bases, J lost 9 bases, and 15 bases lay in between. CDR3 amino acids: CASRGGGMGSPLHF. The CDR3 nucleotides read TGTGCCAGCAGAGGGGGGGGGATGGGTTCACCCCTCCACTTT.